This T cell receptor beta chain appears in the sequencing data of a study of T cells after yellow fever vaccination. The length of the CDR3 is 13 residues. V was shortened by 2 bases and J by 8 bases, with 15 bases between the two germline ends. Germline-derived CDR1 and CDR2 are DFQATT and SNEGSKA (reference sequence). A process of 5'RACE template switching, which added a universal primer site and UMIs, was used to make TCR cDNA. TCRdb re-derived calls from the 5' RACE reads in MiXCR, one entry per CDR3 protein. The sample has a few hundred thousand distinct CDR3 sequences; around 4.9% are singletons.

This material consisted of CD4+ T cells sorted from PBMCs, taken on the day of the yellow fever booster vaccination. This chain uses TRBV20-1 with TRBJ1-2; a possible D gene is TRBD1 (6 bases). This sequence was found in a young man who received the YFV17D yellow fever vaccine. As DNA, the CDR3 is TGCAGTGCTAGACTCCGGGACATCGCAGGCTACACCTTC. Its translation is CSARLRDIAGYTF.